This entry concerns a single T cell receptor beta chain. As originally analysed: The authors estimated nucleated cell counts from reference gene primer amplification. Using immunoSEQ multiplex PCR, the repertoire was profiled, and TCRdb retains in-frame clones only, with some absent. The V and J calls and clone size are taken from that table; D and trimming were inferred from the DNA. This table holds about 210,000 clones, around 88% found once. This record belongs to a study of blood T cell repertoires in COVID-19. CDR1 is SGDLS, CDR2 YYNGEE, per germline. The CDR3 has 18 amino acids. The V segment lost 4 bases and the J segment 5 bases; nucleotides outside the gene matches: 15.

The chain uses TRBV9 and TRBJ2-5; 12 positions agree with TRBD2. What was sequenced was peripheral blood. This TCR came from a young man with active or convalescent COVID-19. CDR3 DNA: TGTGCCAGCAGCTCGGGGAGGCTAGCGGGAGGGCTTAGGGAGACCCAGTACTTC. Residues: CASSSGRLAGGLRETQYF.